The 31 T cell receptor beta chains below all came from one sample that was sequenced in a study of cytomegalovirus exposure and HLA in healthy donors. Using immunoSEQ multiplex PCR, the repertoire was profiled, and TCRdb retains in-frame clones only, with some absent. The sample consists of under 250,000 clones, about 86% of them appearing once. The sequenced sample was PBMCs. The receptors derive from a man aged 18 to 29 in good health and CMV-seronegative.

The chain is built from TRBV23-1 and TRBJ2-3, with 8 bases identical to TRBD2. TRBV23-1 is assigned to the ORF class and has an uncertain function. V was clipped by 8 bases and J by 6 bases; unmatched bases: 4. The CDR3 covers 12 residues. The CDR3 loop reads CASYPGGDTQYF. The CDR3 DNA is TGCGCCAGCTACCCGGGGGGGGATACGCAGTATTTT.

The V and J genes are TRBV5-1 and TRBJ2-1, with 10 nucleotides matching TRBD2. Trimming took 1 base from V and 7 from J; bases not matched to a gene: 8. CDR1 and CDR2 from the germline V gene are SGHRS and YFSETQ. The CDR3 covers 16 residues. The CDR3 reads CASSLKSGRGPNEQFF. The CDR3 DNA sequence: TGCGCCAGCAGCTTGAAAAGCGGGAGGGGGCCAAATGAGCAGTTCTTC.

This clone showed up just a few times. This chain links TRBV5-7 with TRBJ1-5, with D uncertain. TRBV5-7 counts as an open reading frame of uncertain function. The germline V and J ends were trimmed by 9 bases and 4 bases, with 5 bases remaining between them. The CDR3 extends over 10 amino acids. This CDR3 is CAIQNQPQHF. CDR3 nucleotides: TGTGCCATCCAAAATCAGCCCCAGCATTTT.

As for this clone: A read error may account for a junction end that differs from germline. The rearrangement joins TRBV5-1 to TRBJ1-1, with a tentative D call TRBD1 (5 bases). The CDR3 runs to 13 residues. The V gene's germline CDR1 is SGHRS and CDR2 YFSETQ. For the CDR3, the DNA is TGCGCCAGCAGCTTGGCCATGGACACCGAAGCTTTCTTT. This gives the protein CASSLAMDTEAFF. Using reference TRBV5-1 and TRBJ1-1 for the parts outside the CDR3, the full variable domain is KAGVTQTPRYLIKTRGQQVTLSCSPISGHRSVSWYQQTPGQGLQFLFEYFSETQRNKGNFPGRFSGRQFSNSRSEMNVSTLELGDSALYLCASSLAMDTEAFFGQGTRLTVV.

Written as DNA, the CDR3 is TGTGCCACCAGCAGAGTCGGGAGGGGCGACGAGCAGTACTTC. Its protein is CATSRVGRGDEQYF. The chain has TRBV15 and TRBJ2-7, with 8 bases fitting TRBD2. The CDR3 sequence is 14 residues long. The germline V gene encodes CDR1 LNHNV and CDR2 YYDKDF (reference sequence). V trimming: 1 base; J trimming: 5 bases; junction bases outside the gene matches: 4.

The V call is TRBV7-9, the J call TRBJ2-7; TRBD1 matches 8 bases. Trimming cost V 3 bases and J 5 bases; bases outside gene matches: 12. Germline V gives CDR1 SEHNR, CDR2 FQNEAQ (reference sequence). The CDR3 runs to 16 residues. The CDR3: CASSFYAKTGDDEQYF. The CDR3 DNA reads TGTGCCAGCAGCTTTTATGCCAAGACAGGGGACGACGAGCAGTACTTC.

J is TRBJ2-5 and V is TRBV27, with a possible D match to TRBD2 (6 bases). Trimming cost V 5 bases and J 1 base, with 11 bases left between them. The germline gives CDR1 MNHEY, CDR2 SMNVEV (reference sequence). The CDR3 is 14 amino acids. CDR3 coding DNA: TGTGCCAGCAGTCCGGGAGAACTCCAAGAGACCCAGTACTTC. It yields the protein CASSPGELQETQYF.

This clone was seen only a few times. J is TRBJ1-6 and V is TRBV6-5; D not certain. Germline CDR1 MNHEY, CDR2 SVGAGI. Between the trimmed V and J ends, which lost 7 bases and 0 bases, there was a span of 7 bases. CDR3 length equals 14 residues. CDR3 nucleotide sequence: TGTGCCAGCACGCGGAGCTCCTATAATTCACCCCTCCACTTT. This codes for CASTRSSYNSPLHF.

The rearrangement joins TRBV7-8 to TRBJ1-2; 7 bases are shared with TRBD1. J was trimmed by 7 bases and V by 4 bases; bases with no gene match: 9. Per germline, CDR1 SGHVS and CDR2 FQNEAQ. The CDR3 covers 14 residues. CDR3 nucleotides: TGTGCCAGCAGCTCCGACAGGGTAACCGTTGGCTACACCTTC. This gives the protein CASSSDRVTVGYTF.

The chain is built from TRBV6-1 and TRBJ2-3; tentatively, D is TRBD2 (6 bases). V lost 7 bases to trimming and J lost 7 bases, with 9 bases between them. This CDR3 is built from 11 residues. Germline V gene lookup returns CDR1 MNHNS and CDR2 SASEGT. The CDR3 spells CASISGYTQYF. In DNA, the CDR3 is TGTGCCAGCATTAGCGGTTATACGCAGTATTTT.

The chain carries TRBV10-3 and TRBJ2-5; TRBD1 agrees at 9 bases. The V gene's germline CDR1 is ENHRY and CDR2 SYGVKD. CDR3 length: 13 amino acids. J lost 3 bases, V lost 6 bases, and 2 bases had no gene match. For the CDR3, the DNA is TGTGCCATCAGGGGGACAGGGAAAGAGACCCAGTACTTC. This encodes CAIRGTGKETQYF.

CDR3 DNA: TGTGCCAGCAGCTTTCCAGGGACAGGGTTCGACGGCTACACCTTC. Translation: CASSFPGTGFDGYTF. V gene TRBV5-6 combines with J gene TRBJ1-2, with 9 bases aligning to TRBD1. The CDR3 is 15 residues long. V lost 2 bases to trimming and J lost 8 bases; unmatched junction nucleotides: 10. Germline V gene sequence: CDR1 SGHDT, CDR2 YYEEEE.

The genes are TRBV7-9 and TRBJ2-1; 10 nucleotides match TRBD2. The germline V gene encodes CDR1 SEHNR and CDR2 FQNEAQ (reference sequence). The CDR3 extends over 15 amino acids. V was clipped by 2 bases and J by 5 bases; unmatched bases: 3. This chain's CDR3 is CASSLSLAGNNEQFF. The CDR3 DNA is TGTGCCAGCAGCTTATCACTAGCGGGGAACAATGAGCAGTTCTTC.

The V gene is TRBV2, the J gene TRBJ2-5; possible D gene TRBD2, 5 bases. The CDR3 runs to 13 residues. Per the germline V gene, CDR1 is SNHLY and CDR2 is FYNNEI. V was cut by 7 bases and J by 9 bases, with 18 bases left in between. CDR3 coding DNA: TGTGCCAGCACCGGACTGGTCCTCGGGCCCCAGTACTTC. The encoded protein is CASTGLVLGPQYF.

The gene calls are TRBV7-8 and TRBJ2-7; 14 nucleotides match TRBD2. Trimming cost V 5 bases and J 6 bases; bases outside gene matches: 3. Germline CDR1 and CDR2: SGHVS and FQNEAQ. The CDR3 loop spans 14 amino acids. The CDR3 sequence: CASSATSGGAEQYF. The DNA for the CDR3 is TGTGCCAGCAGCGCGACTAGCGGGGGGGCCGAGCAGTACTTC.

This clone was seen only once. The chain links TRBV28 to TRBJ1-1, with a possible D match to TRBD1 (6 bases). The CDR3 spans 15 residues. Germline CDR1 MDHEN, CDR2 SYDVKM. Trimming took off 5 bases at V and 0 bases at J, with 13 bases between the two ends. The CDR3 nucleotides read TGTGCCAGCAGTCCTCTGGACAGAGTGAACACTGAAGCTTTCTTT. Its translation: CASSPLDRVNTEAFF.

The chain couples TRBV6-6 to TRBJ2-5; 9 nucleotides match TRBD2. In germline, CDR1 is MNHNY, CDR2 SVGAGI (reference sequence). J was trimmed by 4 bases and V by 4 bases; bases with no gene match: 1. CDR3 length: 13 residues. CDR3 nucleotides: TGTGCCAGCAGTTCGACTAGCGGAGAGACCCAGTACTTC. This encodes CASSSTSGETQYF.

This chain links TRBV5-1 with TRBJ2-7; D unclear. Germline CDR1 is SGHRS and CDR2 is YFSETQ. The CDR3 runs 14 residues. Deletions cut 1 base from V and 5 bases from J, with 13 bases between. This CDR3 is CASSLSGQSNEQYF. In nucleotides, the CDR3 is TGCGCCAGCAGCTTGTCTGGCCAGTCCAACGAGCAGTACTTC. Complete variable domain (other parts from reference TRBV5-1 and TRBJ2-7): KAGVTQTPRYLIKTRGQQVTLSCSPISGHRSVSWYQQTPGQGLQFLFEYFSETQRNKGNFPGRFSGRQFSNSRSEMNVSTLELGDSALYLCASSLSGQSNEQYFGPGTRLTVT.

The chain recombines TRBV18 with TRBJ2-1, with 10 positions matching TRBD2. The CDR3 runs to 16 residues. Germline V gives CDR1 KGHSH, CDR2 LQKENI. The V segment lost 0 bases and the J segment 5 bases; nucleotides outside the gene matches: 4. The chain's CDR3 is CASSPPAGGPNNEQFF. The CDR3 DNA reads as TGTGCCAGCTCACCACCAGCGGGAGGGCCCAACAATGAGCAGTTCTTC.

The chain is built from TRBV5-8 and TRBJ2-7; TRBD2 is a possible D gene (6 bases). CDR1 and CDR2 from the germline V gene are SGHTS and YDEGEE. The CDR3 is made up of 15 amino acids. V was clipped by 2 bases and J by 3 bases, with 15 bases between them. The CDR3 here is CASSFTAGPGYEQYF. The DNA for the CDR3 is TGTGCCAGCAGCTTCACAGCGGGTCCTGGCTACGAGCAGTACTTC. Filled out from reference TRBV5-8 and TRBJ2-7, the complete variable domain reads EAGVTQSPTHLIKTRGQQATLRCSPISGHTSVYWYQQALGLGLQFLLWYDEGEERNRGNFPPRFSGRQFPNYSSELNVNALELEDSALYLCASSFTAGPGYEQYFGPGTRLTVT.

A single count supports this clone. This chain connects TRBV4-2 to TRBJ1-2; 8 bases align to TRBD1. Germline V CDR1 and CDR2: LGHNA, YNFKEQ. CDR3 length: 13 amino acids. V trimming: 3 bases; J trimming: 7 bases; junction bases outside the gene matches: 4. As DNA, the CDR3 is TGTGCCAGCAGCCACCAAGGACAGGGTGGCTACACCTTC. Its protein product is CASSHQGQGGYTF.

This chain connects TRBV28 to TRBJ2-3; 7 bases map to TRBD1. Trimming took 6 bases from V and 5 from J; bases not matched to a gene: 8. The CDR3 contains 14 residues. Germline lookup yields CDR1 MDHEN and CDR2 SYDVKM. The CDR3 region is CASSTTGTRDTQYF. The CDR3 DNA sequence: TGTGCCAGCAGCACGACAGGGACGCGAGATACGCAGTATTTT.

The V call is TRBV6-4, the J call TRBJ1-2, with TRBD1 as a possible D gene (5 bases). V dropped 2 bases and J dropped 8 bases, with 12 bases sitting between them. Germline loops: CDR1 MRHNA, CDR2 SNTAGT. The CDR3 length is 13 residues. The CDR3 coding sequence is TGTGCCAGCAGTGACCGGCAGGGAGGAGGCTACACCTTC. Amino acid sequence: CASSDRQGGGYTF.

The chain employs TRBV7-2 and TRBJ1-6; perhaps TRBD1 as D (5 bases). CDR1 and CDR2 (germline): SGHTA, FQGNSA. The CDR3 has 15 amino acids. V gave up 6 bases and J gave up 7 bases, with 16 bases separating them. In nucleotides, the CDR3 is TGTGCCAGCAGTCAGTCGGGGGACCGAAATTCACCCCTCCACTTT. Its translation: CASSQSGDRNSPLHF. Complete variable domain (other parts from reference TRBV7-2 and TRBJ1-6): GAGVSQSPSNKVTEKGKDVELRCDPISGHTALYWYRQSLGQGLEFLIYFQGNSAPDKSGLPSDRFSAERTGGSVSTLTIQRTQQEDSAVYLCASSQSGDRNSPLHFGNGTRLTVT.

This chain links TRBV5-6 with TRBJ2-5, with D maybe TRBD2 (8 bases). V shed 0 bases and J shed 9 bases, with 18 bases lying between them. Germline lookup yields CDR1 SGHDT and CDR2 YYEEEE. CDR3 length equals 15 residues. CDR3 sequence (DNA): TGTGCCAGCAGCTTGGTAGGGGGCGGGGGGCCCCCCCAGTACTTC. Encoded protein: CASSLVGGGGPPQYF.

The genes are TRBV6-1 and TRBJ2-7; 10 nucleotides align to TRBD1. Per the germline V gene, CDR1 is MNHNS and CDR2 is SASEGT. This CDR3 spans 15 amino acids. With 2 bases clipped from V and 3 bases from J, the junction kept 4 bases outside the gene matches. DNA for the CDR3: TGTGCCAGCAGTGAAATTGGGACAGGGGACTACGAGCAGTACTTC. Protein: CASSEIGTGDYEQYF.

The count of this clone is one. This chain uses TRBV6-5 with TRBJ2-6; D ambiguous. There are 15 residues in the CDR3. CDR1 and CDR2 from the germline V gene are MNHEY and SVGAGI. V was trimmed by 4 bases and J by 2 bases, leaving 9 bases between them. CDR3: CASSLELTGANVLTF. CDR3 nucleotide sequence: TGTGCCAGCAGTTTAGAACTGACTGGGGCCAACGTCCTGACTTTC.

The chain recombines TRBV7-9 with TRBJ2-7, with TRBD1 matching over 11 bases. Germline V lookup: CDR1 SEHNR, CDR2 FQNEAQ (reference sequence). V shed 2 bases and J 5 bases; nucleotides not matched to a gene: 5. The CDR3 runs 15 residues. CDR3 residues: CASSLHPGQGDEQYF. The CDR3 DNA reads TGTGCCAGCAGCTTACACCCGGGACAGGGGGACGAGCAGTACTTC.

CDR3 sequence (DNA): TGCAGCGTTTGGTCGGGGGAGCAGTACTTC. As protein: CSVWSGEQYF. The chain is built from TRBV29-1 and TRBJ2-7; perhaps TRBD2 as D (5 bases). CDR1 SQVTM and CDR2 ANQGSEA come from the germline V gene. With 5 bases removed from V and 7 bases from J, the gap between germline ends came to 9 bases. CDR3 length: 10 amino acids.

V is TRBV6-6 and J is TRBJ1-5; TRBD1 matches at 7 bases. The CDR3 has 14 residues. V was clipped by 0 bases and J by 7 bases; unmatched bases: 3. The germline CDR1 and CDR2 sequences are MNHNY and SVGAGI (reference sequence). The CDR3 DNA follows: TGTGCCAGCAGTTACTCCGACAGGGCACAGCCCCAGCATTTT. Translating gives CASSYSDRAQPQHF.

V and J are TRBV19 and TRBJ1-6; D remains ambiguous. The V end lost 6 bases, the J end lost 2 bases, and 8 bases lay between the germline ends. The CDR3 is made up of 14 amino acids. In germline, CDR1 is LNHDA, CDR2 SQIVND (reference sequence). The CDR3 DNA reads TGTGCCAGTAGCGACGGGACCTATAATTCACCCCTCCACTTT. Translation gives CASSDGTYNSPLHF.